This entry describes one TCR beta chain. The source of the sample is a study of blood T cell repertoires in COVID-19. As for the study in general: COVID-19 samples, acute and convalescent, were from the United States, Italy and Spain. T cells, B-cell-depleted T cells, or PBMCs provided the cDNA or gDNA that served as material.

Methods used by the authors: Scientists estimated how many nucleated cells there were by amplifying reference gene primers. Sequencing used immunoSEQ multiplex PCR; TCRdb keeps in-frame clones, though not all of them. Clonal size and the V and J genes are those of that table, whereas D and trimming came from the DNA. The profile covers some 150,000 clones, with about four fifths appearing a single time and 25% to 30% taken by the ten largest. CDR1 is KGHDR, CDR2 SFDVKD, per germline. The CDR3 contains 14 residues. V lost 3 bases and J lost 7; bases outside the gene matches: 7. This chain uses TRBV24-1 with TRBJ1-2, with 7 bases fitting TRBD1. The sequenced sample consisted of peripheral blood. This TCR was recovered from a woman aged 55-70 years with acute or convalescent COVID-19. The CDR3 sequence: CATSDGTEGGGYTF. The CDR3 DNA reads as TGTGCCACCAGTGATGGGACAGAAGGGGGTGGCTACACCTTC.